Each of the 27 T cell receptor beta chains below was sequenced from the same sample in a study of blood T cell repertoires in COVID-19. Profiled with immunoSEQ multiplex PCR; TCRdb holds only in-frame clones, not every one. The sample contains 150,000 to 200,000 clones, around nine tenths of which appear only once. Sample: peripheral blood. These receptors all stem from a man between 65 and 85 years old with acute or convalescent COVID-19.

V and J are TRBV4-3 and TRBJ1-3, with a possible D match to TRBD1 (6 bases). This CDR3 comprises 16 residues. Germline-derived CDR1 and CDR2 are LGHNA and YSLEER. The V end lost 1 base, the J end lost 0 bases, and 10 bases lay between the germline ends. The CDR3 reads CASSQVGAVSGNTIYF. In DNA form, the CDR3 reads TGCGCCAGCAGCCAAGTGGGGGCAGTCTCTGGAAACACCATATATTTT.

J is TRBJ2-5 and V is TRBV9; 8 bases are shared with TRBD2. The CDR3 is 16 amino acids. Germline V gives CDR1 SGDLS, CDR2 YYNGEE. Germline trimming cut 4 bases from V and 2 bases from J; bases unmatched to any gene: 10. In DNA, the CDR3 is TGTGCCAGCAGCTCCGGGGTAGCGGGGATACAAGAGACCCAGTACTTC. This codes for CASSSGVAGIQETQYF.

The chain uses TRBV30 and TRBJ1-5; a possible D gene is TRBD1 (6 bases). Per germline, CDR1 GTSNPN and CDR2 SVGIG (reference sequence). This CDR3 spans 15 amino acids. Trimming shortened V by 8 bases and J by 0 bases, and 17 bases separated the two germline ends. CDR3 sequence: CARPRTAYSNQPQHF. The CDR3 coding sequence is TGTGCCAGACCCAGGACAGCTTATAGCAATCAGCCCCAGCATTTT.

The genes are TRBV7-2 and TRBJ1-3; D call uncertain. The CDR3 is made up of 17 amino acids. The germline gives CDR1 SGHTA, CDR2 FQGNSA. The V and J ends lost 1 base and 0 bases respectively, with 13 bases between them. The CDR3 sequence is CASSLVPGVISGNTIYF. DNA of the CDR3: TGTGCCAGCAGCTTAGTGCCGGGTGTGATCTCTGGAAACACCATATATTTT.

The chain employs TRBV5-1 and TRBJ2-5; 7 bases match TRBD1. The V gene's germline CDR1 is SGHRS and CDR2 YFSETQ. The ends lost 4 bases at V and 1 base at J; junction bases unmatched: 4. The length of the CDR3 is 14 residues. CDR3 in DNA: TGCGCCAGCAGCCAAACAGGGGCCCAAGAGACCCAGTACTTC. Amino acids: CASSQTGAQETQYF. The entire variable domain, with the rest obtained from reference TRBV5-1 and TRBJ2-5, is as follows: KAGVTQTPRYLIKTRGQQVTLSCSPISGHRSVSWYQQTPGQGLQFLFEYFSETQRNKGNFPGRFSGRQFSNSRSEMNVSTLELGDSALYLCASSQTGAQETQYFGPGTRLLVL.

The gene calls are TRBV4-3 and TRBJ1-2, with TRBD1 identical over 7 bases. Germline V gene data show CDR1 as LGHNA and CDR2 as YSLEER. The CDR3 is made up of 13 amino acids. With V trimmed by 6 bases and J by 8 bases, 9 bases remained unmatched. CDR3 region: CASSPRGWEGYTF. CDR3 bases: TGCGCCAGCAGTCCCAGGGGGTGGGAAGGCTACACCTTC.

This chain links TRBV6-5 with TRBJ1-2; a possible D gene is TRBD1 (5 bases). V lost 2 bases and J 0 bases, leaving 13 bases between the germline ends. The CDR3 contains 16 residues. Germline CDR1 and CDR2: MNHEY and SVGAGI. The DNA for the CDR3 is TGTGCCAGCAGTTACGGGGCAGGGAAATCTAACTATGGCTACACCTTC. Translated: CASSYGAGKSNYGYTF.

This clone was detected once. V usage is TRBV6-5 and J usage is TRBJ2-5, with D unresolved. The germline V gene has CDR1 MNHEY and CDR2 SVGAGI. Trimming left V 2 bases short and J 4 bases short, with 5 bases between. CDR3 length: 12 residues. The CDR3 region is CASSYAAETQYF. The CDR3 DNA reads TGTGCCAGCAGTTACGCGGCAGAGACCCAGTACTTC.

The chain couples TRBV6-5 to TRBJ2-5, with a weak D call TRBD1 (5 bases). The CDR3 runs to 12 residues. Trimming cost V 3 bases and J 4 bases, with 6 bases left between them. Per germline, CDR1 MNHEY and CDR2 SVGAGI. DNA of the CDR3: TGTGCCAGCAGTTATCAGGGAGAGACCCAGTACTTC. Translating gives CASSYQGETQYF.

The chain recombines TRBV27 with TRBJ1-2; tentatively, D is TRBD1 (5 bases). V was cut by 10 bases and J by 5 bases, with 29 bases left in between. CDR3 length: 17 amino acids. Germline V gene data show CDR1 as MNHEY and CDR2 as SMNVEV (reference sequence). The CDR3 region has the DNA TGTGCCATCTCTCCTCGAGGAGGGGACCTTGACCTATATGGCTACACCTTC. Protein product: CAISPRGGDLDLYGYTF.

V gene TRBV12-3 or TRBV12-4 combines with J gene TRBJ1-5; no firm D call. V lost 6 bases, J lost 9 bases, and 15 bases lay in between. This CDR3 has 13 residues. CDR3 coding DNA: TGTGCCAGCAGCGGGTCCGTCCGAGGGCCCCAGCATTTT. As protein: CASSGSVRGPQHF.

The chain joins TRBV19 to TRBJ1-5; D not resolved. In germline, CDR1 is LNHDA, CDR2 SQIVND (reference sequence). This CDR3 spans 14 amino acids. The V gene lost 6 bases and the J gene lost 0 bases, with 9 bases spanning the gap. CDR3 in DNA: TGTGCCAGTAGACCCGGGGTTAGCAATCAGCCCCAGCATTTT. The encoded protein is CASRPGVSNQPQHF.

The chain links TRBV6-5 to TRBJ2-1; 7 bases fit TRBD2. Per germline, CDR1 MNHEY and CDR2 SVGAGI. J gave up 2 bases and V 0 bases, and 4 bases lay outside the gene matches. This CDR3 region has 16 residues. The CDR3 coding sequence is TGTGCCAGCAGTTACTCGCCGGGAGGCACCTACAATGAGCAGTTCTTC. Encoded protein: CASSYSPGGTYNEQFF.

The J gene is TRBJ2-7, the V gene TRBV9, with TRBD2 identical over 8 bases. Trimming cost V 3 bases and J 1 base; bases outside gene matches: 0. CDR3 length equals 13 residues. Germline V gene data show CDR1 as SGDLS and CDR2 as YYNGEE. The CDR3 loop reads CASSAGGSYEQYF. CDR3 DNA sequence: TGTGCCAGCAGCGCGGGAGGGTCCTACGAGCAGTACTTC. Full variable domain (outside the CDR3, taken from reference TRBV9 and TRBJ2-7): DSGVTQTPKHLITATGQRVTLRCSPRSGDLSVYWYQQSLDQGLQFLIQYYNGEERAKGNILERFSAQQFPDLHSELNLSSLELGDSALYFCASSAGGSYEQYFGPGTRLTVT.

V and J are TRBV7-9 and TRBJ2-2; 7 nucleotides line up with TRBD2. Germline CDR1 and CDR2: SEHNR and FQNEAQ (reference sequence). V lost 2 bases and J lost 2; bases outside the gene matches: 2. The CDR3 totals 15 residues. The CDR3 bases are TGTGCCAGCAGCTTACTAGCGGTTAACACCGGGGAGCTGTTTTTT. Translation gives CASSLLAVNTGELFF.

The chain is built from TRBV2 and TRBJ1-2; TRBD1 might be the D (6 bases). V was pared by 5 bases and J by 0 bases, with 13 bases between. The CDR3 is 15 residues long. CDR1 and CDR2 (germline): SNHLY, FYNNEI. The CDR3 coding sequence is TGTGCCAGCAGTCCGGACAGAGCTACTAACTATGGCTACACCTTC. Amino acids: CASSPDRATNYGYTF.

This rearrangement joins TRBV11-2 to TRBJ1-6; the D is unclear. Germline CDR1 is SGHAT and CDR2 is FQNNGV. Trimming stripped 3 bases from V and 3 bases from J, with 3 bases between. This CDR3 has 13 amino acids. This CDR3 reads CASSLRYNSPLHF. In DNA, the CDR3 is TGTGCCAGCAGCTTGCGCTATAATTCACCCCTCCACTTT.

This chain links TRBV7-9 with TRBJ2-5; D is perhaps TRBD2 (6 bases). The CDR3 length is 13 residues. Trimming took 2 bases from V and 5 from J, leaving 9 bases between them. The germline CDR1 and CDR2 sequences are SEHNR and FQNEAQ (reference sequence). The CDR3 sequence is CASSLTEGETQYF. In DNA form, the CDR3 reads TGTGCCAGCAGCTTAACGGAGGGGGAGACCCAGTACTTC.

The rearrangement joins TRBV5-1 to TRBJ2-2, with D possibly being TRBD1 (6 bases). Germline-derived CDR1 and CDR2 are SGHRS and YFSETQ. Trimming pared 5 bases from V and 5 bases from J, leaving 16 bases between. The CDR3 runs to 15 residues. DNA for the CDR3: TGCGCCAGCAGGGGGGCGCCGTACTTTACCGGGGAGCTGTTTTTT. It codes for CASRGAPYFTGELFF.

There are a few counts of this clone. The CDR3 reads CASSFGPNGYTF. In nucleotides, the CDR3 is TGTGCCAGCAGTTTTGGGCCAAATGGCTACACCTTC. V usage is TRBV6-2 or TRBV6-3 and J usage is TRBJ1-2; D unclear. This CDR3 is built from 12 residues. CDR1 MNHEY and CDR2 SVGEGT come from the germline V gene. Trimming took off 4 bases at V and 6 bases at J, with 9 bases between the two ends.

The CDR3 bases are TGCGCCAGCAGCTTACCGGACTCGGATACGCAGTATTTT. Amino acid sequence: CASSLPDSDTQYF. V is TRBV5-1 and J is TRBJ2-3; TRBD2 might be the D (5 bases). The CDR3 totals 13 residues. CDR1 and CDR2 (germline): SGHRS, YFSETQ. The germline V and J ends were trimmed by 2 bases and 6 bases, with 10 bases remaining between them.

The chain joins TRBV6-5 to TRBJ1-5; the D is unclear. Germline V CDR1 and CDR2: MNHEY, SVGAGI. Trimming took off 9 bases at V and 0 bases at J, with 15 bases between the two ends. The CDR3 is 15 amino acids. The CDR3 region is CASSTENYSNQPQHF. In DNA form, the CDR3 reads TGTGCCAGTTCAACAGAAAATTATAGCAATCAGCCCCAGCATTTT.

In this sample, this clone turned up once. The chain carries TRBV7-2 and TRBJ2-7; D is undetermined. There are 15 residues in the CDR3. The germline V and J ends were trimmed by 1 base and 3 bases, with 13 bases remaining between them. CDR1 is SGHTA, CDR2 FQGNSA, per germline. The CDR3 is CASSLVIGAVYEQYF. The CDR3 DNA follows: TGTGCCAGCAGCTTAGTGATCGGAGCAGTCTACGAGCAGTACTTC. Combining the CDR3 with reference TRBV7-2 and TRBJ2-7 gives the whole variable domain GAGVSQSPSNKVTEKGKDVELRCDPISGHTALYWYRQSLGQGLEFLIYFQGNSAPDKSGLPSDRFSAERTGGSVSTLTIQRTQQEDSAVYLCASSLVIGAVYEQYFGPGTRLTVT.

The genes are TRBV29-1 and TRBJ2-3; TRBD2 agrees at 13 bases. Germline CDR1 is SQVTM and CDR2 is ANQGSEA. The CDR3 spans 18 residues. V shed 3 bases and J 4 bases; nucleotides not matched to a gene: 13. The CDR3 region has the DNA TGCAGCGTTGATGGGACTAGCGGGGTTGATCGGACTCCAGATACGCAGTATTTT. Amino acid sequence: CSVDGTSGVDRTPDTQYF.

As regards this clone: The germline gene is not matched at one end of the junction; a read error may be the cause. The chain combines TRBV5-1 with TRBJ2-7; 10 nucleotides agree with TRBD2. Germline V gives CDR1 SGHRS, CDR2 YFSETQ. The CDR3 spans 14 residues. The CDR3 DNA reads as TGCGCCCGCAGCGGGGGGGGTAAGCCCTACGAGCAGTACTTC. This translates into CARSGGGKPYEQYF.

CDR3 sequence reads: CASSPRTSGGVGEQYF. The CDR3 DNA follows: TGTGCCAGCTCACCTCGGACTAGCGGGGGAGTGGGCGAGCAGTACTTC. This chain connects TRBV18 to TRBJ2-7; 13 bases align to TRBD2. Germline loops: CDR1 KGHSH, CDR2 LQKENI. The V segment lost 3 bases and the J segment 6 bases; nucleotides outside the gene matches: 8. The CDR3 has 16 residues.

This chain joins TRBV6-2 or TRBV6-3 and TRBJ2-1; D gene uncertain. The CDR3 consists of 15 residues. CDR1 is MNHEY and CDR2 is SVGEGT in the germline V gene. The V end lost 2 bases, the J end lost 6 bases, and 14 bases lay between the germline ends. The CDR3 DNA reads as TGTGCCAGCAGTTACAGCCTCCAGGATCTCAATGAGCAGTTCTTC. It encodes CASSYSLQDLNEQFF.